This T cell receptor beta chain was identified in a study of T cell responses to AZD1222 COVID-19 vaccine (dated by TCRdb to the early 2020s). Broadly, across the study: AZD1222 recipients with second doses at about 4 weeks or about 12 weeks were pooled, because spike-specific TCR depth and breadth did not differ between schedules. TCR sequencing covered roughly 230 trial participants: 207 given two doses of AZD1222 and 26 given two doses of MenACWY control vaccine. Trial participants were enrolled into age subgroups of 18-55, 56-69 and 70-plus years, which contained 148, 28 and 57 TCR-sequenced participants, respectively.

Broad study findings and their caveats: Conclusions about previously exposed vaccinees are limited, since just a handful of AZD1222 recipients were seropositive for SARS-CoV-2 at baseline. Participants were mostly white British, with more females than males. The authors suggested clonal diversity may have been underestimated. Reportedly, close to half of the unique spike-specific TCRs recognized epitopes lying outside the regions that are mutated in the B.1.351 and B.1.1.7 variants. The 56-69-year group was small, and its depth increase did not reach significance, likely because of low power. The vaccine-associated CD4 TCRs covered the entire spike protein, and the dominant responses fell in regions 160-218 and 743-854. Spike-specific TCR breadth and depth rose significantly after two AZD1222 doses compared with day 0 and with MenACWY recipients. Because no day 14 peak-response samples were available, the repertoires could be characterized only after the peak T cell response.

The CDR3 regions of human TCRbeta chains were analyzed by immunosequencing. The authors' analysis ran thus. Repertoire TCRs were matched against a reference library of SARS-CoV-2-specific TCRs generated with the MIRA antigen-specificity platform. Breadth meant the fraction of unique TCRs that were SARS-CoV-2-associated, whereas depth meant the fraction of total T cells that were SARS-CoV-2-associated. Using the MIRA data, each spike-specific TCR was mapped to the spike region that the TCR reacts to and placed in a CD4 or CD8 class. Log10-transformed breadth and depth values were compared by one-way ANOVA with Sidak's multiple comparisons tests. Drawn from immuneACCESS, this table holds only the in-frame rearrangements with V and J called that TCRdb kept. Clones are partly lost; checked studies trace under half to an unresolved V gene and leave the rest unexplained. V, J and clone size derive from that table, while D and trimming were established from the DNA sequence. Within this sample are under 200,000 clones, with 75% to 95% of them counted one time only. The top ten hold about 4.2% of the sample.

What the time point label conveys for this sample: baseline before first vaccination. Vaccinee samples came from UK trials COV001 and COV002, including a single-blind randomized controlled phase 2/3 trial of AZD1222 (ChAdOx1 nCoV-19) in healthy adults. For TCRbeta chain sequencing, PBMC samples from trial participants were taken at day 0 and at day 28 after the second dose. A note on this clone: Its specific antigen is unknown. No base qualities exist here, and no much larger clone lies one base off it.

According to the germline V gene (reference sequence), CDR1 reads GTSNPN and CDR2 reads SVGIG. The CDR3 contains 12 residues, cysteine and phenylalanine counted. Only the CDR3 DNA is retained, 36 bases long and in frame from the first base. Unmatched junction bases come to 3, with V trimmed by 5 bases and J by 4 bases. The source material was peripheral blood, sampled on day 0 of AZD1222 vaccination. The chain links TRBV30 with TRBJ1-1; 8 bases in the junction line up with TRBD1. The receptor's source is an adult in good health. The nucleotide sequence is given as TGTGCCTGGGGACAGGGACCCACTGAAGCTTTCTTT. Its translation is CAWGQGPTEAFF.